This T cell receptor beta chain was sequenced for a study of blood T cell repertoires in COVID-19. Study overall: The origin of the acute and convalescent COVID-19 samples was the United States, Italy and Spain. Nucleic acid was either cDNA or gDNA, and it came from T cells, B-cell-depleted T cells, or PBMCs.

In the study's own analysis: Using reference gene primer amplification, nucleated cell counts were estimated. Using immunoSEQ multiplex PCR, the repertoire was profiled, and TCRdb retains in-frame clones only, with some absent. The D gene and trimming were derived from the DNA, and the V and J assignments and clone size from that table. In the table there are about 230,000 clones, 75% to 90% of which are singletons. Germline trimming cut 4 bases from V and 9 bases from J; bases unmatched to any gene: 12. The CDR3 is 14 residues long. Germline loops: CDR1 SGHRS, CDR2 YFSETQ. The source material was peripheral blood. The V and J genes are TRBV5-1 and TRBJ2-5, with TRBD1 matching 7 bases. The sequence derives from a woman in her 70s with active or convalescent COVID-19. In DNA, the CDR3 is TGCGCCAGCAGCAGGCAGGGGGTCCAGGGGTCCCAGTACTTC. Translated: CASSRQGVQGSQYF.